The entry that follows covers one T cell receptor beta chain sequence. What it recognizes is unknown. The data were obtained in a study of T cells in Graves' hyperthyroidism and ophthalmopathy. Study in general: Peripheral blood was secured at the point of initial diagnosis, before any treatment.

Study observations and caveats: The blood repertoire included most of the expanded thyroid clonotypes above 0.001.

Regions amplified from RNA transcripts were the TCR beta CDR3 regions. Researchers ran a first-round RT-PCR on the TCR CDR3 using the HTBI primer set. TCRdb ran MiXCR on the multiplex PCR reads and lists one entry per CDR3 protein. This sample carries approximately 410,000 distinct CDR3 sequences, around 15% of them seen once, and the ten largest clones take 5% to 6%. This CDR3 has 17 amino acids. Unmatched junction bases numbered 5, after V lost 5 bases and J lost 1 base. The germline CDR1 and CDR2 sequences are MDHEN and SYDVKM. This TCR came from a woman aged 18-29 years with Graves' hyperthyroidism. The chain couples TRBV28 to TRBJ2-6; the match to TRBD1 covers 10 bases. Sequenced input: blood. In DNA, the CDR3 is TGTGCCAGCAGTGCGACAGGGGGCCCTTCTGGGGCCAACGTCCTGACTTTC. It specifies CASSATGGPSGANVLTF.